Given below is one T cell receptor beta chain in context. Its matching antigen is unknown. J lost 4 bases, V lost 2 bases, and 8 bases had no gene match. This CDR3 spans 16 amino acids. CDR1 and CDR2 from the germline V gene are LGHNA and YSLEER. The data were produced by immunoSEQ multiplex PCR, yet TCRdb's version contains in-frame clones alone and is incomplete. The sample has more than 150,000 clones, 90% seen once; the top ten hold under 7.5%. This sample was included in a study of T cell responses to AZD1222 COVID-19 vaccine. Study results and limitations: The donor group comprised mostly white British people and more females; the analysis possibly underestimated clonal diversity. Unmutated regions of variants are reportedly targeted by nearly half of spike-specific TCRs. Spike was spanned by vaccine-associated CD4 TCRs, with dominance at 160-218 and 743-854. Among those given AZD1222, only five or six were seropositive at baseline.

V is TRBV4-3 and J is TRBJ1-2, with TRBD1 matching over 9 bases. This receptor was identified in an adult in good health. The sample in question was peripheral blood, obtained on day 0 of AZD1222 vaccination. The DNA for the CDR3 is TGCGCCAGCAGCCAAAGCCTACAGGGGGCAGGCTATGGCTACACCTTC. Protein: CASSQSLQGAGYGYTF.